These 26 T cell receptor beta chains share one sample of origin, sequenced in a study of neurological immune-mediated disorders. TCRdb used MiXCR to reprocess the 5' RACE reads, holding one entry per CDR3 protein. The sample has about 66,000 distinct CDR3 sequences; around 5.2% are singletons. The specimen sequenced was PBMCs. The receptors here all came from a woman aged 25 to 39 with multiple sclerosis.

CDR3 DNA: TGTGCCAGCTCACCGGACGGGGCGTCCGCGTACACTTATAGCAATCAGCCCCAGCATTTT. Its translation: CASSPDGASAYTYSNQPQHF. This sequence joins TRBV18 and TRBJ1-5, with D possibly TRBD1 on 5 matching bases. The CDR3 extends over 20 amino acids. Trimming took off 3 bases at V and 0 bases at J, with 24 bases between the two ends. CDR1 and CDR2 from the germline V gene are KGHSH and LQKENI.

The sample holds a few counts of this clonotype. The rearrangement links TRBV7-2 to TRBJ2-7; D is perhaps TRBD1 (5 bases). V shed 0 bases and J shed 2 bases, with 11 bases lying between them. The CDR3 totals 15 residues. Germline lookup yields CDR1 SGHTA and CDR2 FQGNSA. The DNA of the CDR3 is TGTGCCAGCAGCTTAGCGTGGCGACAGCCCTACGAGCAGTACTTC. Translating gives CASSLAWRQPYEQYF.

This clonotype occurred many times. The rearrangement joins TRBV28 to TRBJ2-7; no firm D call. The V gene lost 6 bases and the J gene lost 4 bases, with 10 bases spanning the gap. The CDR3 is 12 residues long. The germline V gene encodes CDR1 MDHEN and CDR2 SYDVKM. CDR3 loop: CASRSTGYEQYF. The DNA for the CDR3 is TGTGCCAGCAGATCAACTGGGTACGAGCAGTACTTC.

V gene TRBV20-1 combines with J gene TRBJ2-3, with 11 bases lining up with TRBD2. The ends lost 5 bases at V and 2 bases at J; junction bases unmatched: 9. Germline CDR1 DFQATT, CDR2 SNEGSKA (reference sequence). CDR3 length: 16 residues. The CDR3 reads CSADSGGASNTDTQYF. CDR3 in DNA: TGCAGTGCTGATAGCGGGGGGGCTAGCAACACAGATACGCAGTATTTT.

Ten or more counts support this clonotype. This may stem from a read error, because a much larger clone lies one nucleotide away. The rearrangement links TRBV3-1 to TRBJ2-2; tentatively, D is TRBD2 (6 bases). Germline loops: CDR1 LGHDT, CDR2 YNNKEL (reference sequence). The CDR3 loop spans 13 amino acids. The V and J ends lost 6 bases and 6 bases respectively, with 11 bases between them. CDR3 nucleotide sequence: TGTGCCAGCAGGGGGGGAACTCCCGGGGAGCTGTTTTTT. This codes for CASRGGTPGELFF.

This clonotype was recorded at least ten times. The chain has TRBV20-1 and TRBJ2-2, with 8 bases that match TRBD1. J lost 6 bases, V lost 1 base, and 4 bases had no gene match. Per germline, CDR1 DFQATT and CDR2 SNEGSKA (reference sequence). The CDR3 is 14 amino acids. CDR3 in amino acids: CSARGQGMAGELFF. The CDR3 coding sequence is TGCAGTGCTAGAGGACAGGGGATGGCCGGGGAGCTGTTTTTT.

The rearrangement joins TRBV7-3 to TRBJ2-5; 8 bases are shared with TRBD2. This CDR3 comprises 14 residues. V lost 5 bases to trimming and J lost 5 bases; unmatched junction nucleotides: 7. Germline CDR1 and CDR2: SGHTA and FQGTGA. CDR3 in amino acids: CASSPSGGDETQYF. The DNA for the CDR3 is TGTGCCAGCAGCCCCTCGGGGGGGGACGAGACCCAGTACTTC.

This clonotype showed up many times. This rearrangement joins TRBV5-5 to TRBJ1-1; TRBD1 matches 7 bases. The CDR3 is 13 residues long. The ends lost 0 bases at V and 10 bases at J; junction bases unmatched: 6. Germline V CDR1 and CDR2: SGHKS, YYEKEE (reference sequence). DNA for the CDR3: TGTGCCAGCAGCTTGGGTACAGGGGAGCGAGCTTTCTTT. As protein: CASSLGTGERAFF.

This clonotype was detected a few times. In nucleotides, the CDR3 is TGTGCCAGCAGCTTAGGATTAGGGTTCGGGGAGACCCAGTACTTC. Translating it yields CASSLGLGFGETQYF. The gene calls are TRBV7-3 and TRBJ2-5; no definite D call. The germline V and J ends were trimmed by 2 bases and 5 bases, with 15 bases remaining between them. Germline CDR1 reads SGHTA; CDR2 reads FQGTGA. The CDR3 consists of 15 residues. The whole variable domain, filled in from reference TRBV7-3 and TRBJ2-5, reads GAGVSQTPSNKVTEKGKYVELRCDPISGHTALYWYRQSLGQGPEFLIYFQGTGAADDSGLPNDRFFAVRPEGSVSTLKIQRTERGDSAVYLCASSLGLGFGETQYFGPGTRLLVL.

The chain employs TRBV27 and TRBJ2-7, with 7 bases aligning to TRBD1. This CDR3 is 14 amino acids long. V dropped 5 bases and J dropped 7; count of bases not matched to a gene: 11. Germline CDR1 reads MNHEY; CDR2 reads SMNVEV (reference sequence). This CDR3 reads CASSPLRDRIEQYF. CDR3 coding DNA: TGTGCCAGCAGTCCCCTCCGGGACAGAATTGAGCAGTACTTC.

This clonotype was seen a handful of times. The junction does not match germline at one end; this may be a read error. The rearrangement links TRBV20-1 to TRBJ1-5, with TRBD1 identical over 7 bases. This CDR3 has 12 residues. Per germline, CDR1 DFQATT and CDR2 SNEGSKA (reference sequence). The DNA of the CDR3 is TGCAGTGCTGACAGGGAGTACCAGCCCCAGAATTTT. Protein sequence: CSADREYQPQNF.

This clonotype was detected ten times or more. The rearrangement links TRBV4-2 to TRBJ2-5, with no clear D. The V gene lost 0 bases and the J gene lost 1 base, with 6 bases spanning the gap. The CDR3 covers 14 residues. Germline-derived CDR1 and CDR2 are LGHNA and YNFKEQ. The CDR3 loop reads CASSQEGFQETQYF. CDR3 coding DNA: TGTGCCAGCAGCCAAGAAGGGTTCCAAGAGACCCAGTACTTC.

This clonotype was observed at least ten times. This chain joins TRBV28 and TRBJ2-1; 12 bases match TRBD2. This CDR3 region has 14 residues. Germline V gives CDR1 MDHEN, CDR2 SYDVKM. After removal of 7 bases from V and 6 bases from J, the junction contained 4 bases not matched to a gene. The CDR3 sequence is CASNPTSGGNEQFF. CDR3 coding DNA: TGTGCCAGCAATCCGACTAGCGGGGGCAATGAGCAGTTCTTC. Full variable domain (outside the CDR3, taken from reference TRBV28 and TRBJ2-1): DVKVTQSSRYLVKRTGEKVFLECVQDMDHENMFWYRQDPGLGLRLIYFSYDVKMKEKGDIPEGYSVSREKKERFSLILESASTNQTSMYLCASNPTSGGNEQFFGPGTRLTVL.

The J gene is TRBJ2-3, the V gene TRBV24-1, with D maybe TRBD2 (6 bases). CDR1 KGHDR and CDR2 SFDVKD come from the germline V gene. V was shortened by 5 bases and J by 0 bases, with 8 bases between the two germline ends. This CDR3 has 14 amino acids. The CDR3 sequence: CATSAGGSTDTQYF. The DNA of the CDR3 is TGTGCCACCAGTGCCGGGGGTAGCACAGATACGCAGTATTTT.

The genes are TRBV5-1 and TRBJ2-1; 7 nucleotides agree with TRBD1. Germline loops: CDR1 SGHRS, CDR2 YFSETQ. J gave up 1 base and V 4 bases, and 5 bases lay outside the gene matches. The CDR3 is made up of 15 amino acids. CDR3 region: CASSLTGASYNEQFF. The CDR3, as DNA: TGCGCCAGCAGCCTTACAGGGGCTTCCTACAATGAGCAGTTCTTC.

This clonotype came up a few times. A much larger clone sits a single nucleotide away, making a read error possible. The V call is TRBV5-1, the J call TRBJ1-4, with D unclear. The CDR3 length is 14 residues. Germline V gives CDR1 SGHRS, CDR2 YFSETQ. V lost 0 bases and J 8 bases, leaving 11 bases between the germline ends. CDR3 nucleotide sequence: TGCGCCAGCAGCTTGGGAAAGTTCCGGGAAAAACTGTTTTTT. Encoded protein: CASSLGKFREKLFF.

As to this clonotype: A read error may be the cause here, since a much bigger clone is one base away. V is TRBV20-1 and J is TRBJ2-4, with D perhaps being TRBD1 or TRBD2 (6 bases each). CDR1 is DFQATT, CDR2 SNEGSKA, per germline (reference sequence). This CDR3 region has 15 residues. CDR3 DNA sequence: TGCAGTGCTACGACCACAGGGACTGCCAAAAAAATTCAGTACTTC. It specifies CSATTTGTAKKIQYF.

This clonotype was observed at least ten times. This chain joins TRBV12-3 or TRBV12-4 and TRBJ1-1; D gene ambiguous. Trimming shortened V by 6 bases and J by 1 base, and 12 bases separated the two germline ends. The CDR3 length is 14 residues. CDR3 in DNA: TGTGCCAGCAGGTGGGCAGGATCGAACACTGAAGCTTTCTTT. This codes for CASRWAGSNTEAFF.

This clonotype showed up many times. The DNA of the CDR3 is TGCGCCAGCAGCCAAGATTTCAATCAGCCCCAGCATTTT. Amino acids: CASSQDFNQPQHF. The rearrangement joins TRBV4-1 to TRBJ1-5; no clear D. The ends were cut back, 0 bases at V and 3 bases at J, with 3 bases in the middle. Germline CDR1 is MGHRA and CDR2 is YSYEKL. The CDR3 is 13 amino acids.

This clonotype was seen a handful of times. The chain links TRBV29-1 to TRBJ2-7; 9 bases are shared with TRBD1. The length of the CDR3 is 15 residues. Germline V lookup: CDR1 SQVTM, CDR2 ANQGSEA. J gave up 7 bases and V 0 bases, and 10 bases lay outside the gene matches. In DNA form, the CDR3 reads TGCAGCGTTGAAGAAACCGGGACAGGGACCCAAGAGCAGTACTTC. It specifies CSVEETGTGTQEQYF.

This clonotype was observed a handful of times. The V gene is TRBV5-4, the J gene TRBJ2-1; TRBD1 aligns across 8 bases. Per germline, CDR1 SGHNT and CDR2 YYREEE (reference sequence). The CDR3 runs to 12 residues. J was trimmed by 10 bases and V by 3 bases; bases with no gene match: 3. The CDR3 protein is CASSWTGQEQFF. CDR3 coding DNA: TGTGCCAGCAGCTGGACAGGGCAAGAGCAGTTCTTC.

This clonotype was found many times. The CDR3 is CASSLGQVSTNEKLFF. The CDR3, as DNA: TGTGCCAGCAGTTTGGGACAGGTCTCCACTAATGAAAAACTGTTTTTT. V and J are TRBV28 and TRBJ1-4; 8 nucleotides line up with TRBD1. This CDR3 has 16 amino acids. The V gene's germline CDR1 is MDHEN and CDR2 SYDVKM. Germline trimming cut 3 bases from V and 2 bases from J; bases unmatched to any gene: 5.

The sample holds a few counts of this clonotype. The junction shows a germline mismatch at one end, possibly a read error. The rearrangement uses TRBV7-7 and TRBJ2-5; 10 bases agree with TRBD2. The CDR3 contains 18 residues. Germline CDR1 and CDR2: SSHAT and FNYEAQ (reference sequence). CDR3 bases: TGTGCTAGCAGCTTCAACATCCCGGGACTAGCGCAACAAGAGACCCAGTACTTC. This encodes CASSFNIPGLAQQETQYF.

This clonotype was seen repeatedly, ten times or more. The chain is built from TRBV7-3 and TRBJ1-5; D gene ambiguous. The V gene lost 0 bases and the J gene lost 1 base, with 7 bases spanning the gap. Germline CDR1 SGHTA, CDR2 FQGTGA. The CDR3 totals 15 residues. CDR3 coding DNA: TGTGCCAGCAGCTTAACGGCGGGCAGCAATCAGCCCCAGCATTTT. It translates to CASSLTAGSNQPQHF. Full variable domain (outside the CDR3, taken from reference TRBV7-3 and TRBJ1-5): GAGVSQTPSNKVTEKGKYVELRCDPISGHTALYWYRQSLGQGPEFLIYFQGTGAADDSGLPNDRFFAVRPEGSVSTLKIQRTERGDSAVYLCASSLTAGSNQPQHFGDGTRLSIL.

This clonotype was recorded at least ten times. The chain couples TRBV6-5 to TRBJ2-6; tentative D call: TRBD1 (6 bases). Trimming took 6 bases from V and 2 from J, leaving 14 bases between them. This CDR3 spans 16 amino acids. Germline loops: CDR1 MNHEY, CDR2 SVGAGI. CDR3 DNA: TGTGCCAGCAGGCCCGGGACACATGCTGGGGCCAACGTCCTGACTTTC. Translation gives CASRPGTHAGANVLTF.

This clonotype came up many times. CDR3 residues: CASSRGQGADTQYF. The CDR3, as DNA: TGTGCCAGCAGCCGAGGACAGGGGGCAGATACGCAGTATTTT. The chain joins TRBV5-6 to TRBJ2-3, with 10 nucleotides matching TRBD1. The trim removed 4 bases at V and 4 bases at J, leaving 3 bases unmatched. The germline gives CDR1 SGHDT, CDR2 YYEEEE. The CDR3 sequence is 14 residues long.